Below are 7 T cell receptor beta chains sequenced from a single sample in a study of identical twins' blood T cells. TCRdb redid the calling of the 5' RACE reads with MiXCR, one entry per CDR3 protein. Of 350,000 to 450,000 distinct CDR3 sequences listed, about 28% are singletons. Sequencing input: PBMCs. Every receptor here comes from a woman aged 18-55 years in good health.

The rearrangement uses TRBV10-3 and TRBJ2-2; the D is unclear. Germline-derived CDR1 and CDR2 are ENHRY and SYGVKD. Trimming took 6 bases from V and 2 from J, leaving 7 bases between them. This CDR3 has 13 residues. CDR3 sequence reads: CAIRATNTGELFF. The CDR3, as DNA: TGTGCCATCAGGGCCACAAACACCGGGGAGCTGTTTTTT.

The rearrangement uses TRBV5-1 and TRBJ2-2; D is ambiguous. CDR1 is SGHRS and CDR2 is YFSETQ in the germline V gene. This CDR3 is built from 16 residues. V was trimmed by 1 base and J by 3 bases, leaving 13 bases between them. Written as DNA, the CDR3 is TGCGCCAGCAGCTTGTCAAGTCCCGGTTACACCGGGGAGCTGTTTTTT. Residues: CASSLSSPGYTGELFF.

The J gene is TRBJ1-5, the V gene TRBV28; D is unclear. There are 12 residues in the CDR3. The V end was cut by 6 bases, the J end by 6 bases, with 9 bases between. Germline V lookup: CDR1 MDHEN, CDR2 SYDVKM. The CDR3 loop is CASSSPGQPQHF. CDR3 bases: TGTGCCAGCAGCTCCCCGGGTCAGCCCCAGCATTTT.

This rearrangement joins TRBV9 to TRBJ1-1; D is unclear. The CDR3 runs 13 residues. Germline-derived CDR1 and CDR2 are SGDLS and YYNGEE. V was shortened by 0 bases and J by 0 bases, with 3 bases between the two germline ends. The CDR3 loop reads CASSVEVNTEAFF. CDR3 sequence (DNA): TGTGCCAGCAGCGTAGAAGTGAACACTGAAGCTTTCTTT.

This clonotype was counted a few times. The chain couples TRBV27 to TRBJ2-1, with TRBD2 as a possible D gene (5 bases). The CDR3 runs to 16 residues. V was shortened by 5 bases and J by 4 bases, with 18 bases between the two germline ends. CDR1 MNHEY and CDR2 SMNVEV come from the germline V gene (reference sequence). CDR3 sequence: CASSPVLARAYNEQFF. The CDR3 bases are TGTGCCAGCAGTCCCGTTTTAGCGCGGGCATACAATGAGCAGTTCTTC.

The chain carries TRBV10-3 and TRBJ1-2; 8 positions match TRBD1. V lost 11 bases, J lost 4 bases, and 12 bases stayed unmatched. Germline loops: CDR1 ENHRY, CDR2 SYGVKD. The CDR3 totals 14 residues. The DNA for the CDR3 is TGTGCCCTACGGACAGGGAGGTTTGGCTATGGCTACACCTTC. Translating gives CALRTGRFGYGYTF.

The chain links TRBV3-1 to TRBJ2-1; D is possibly TRBD1 or TRBD2 (6 bases each). The germline V gene encodes CDR1 LGHDT and CDR2 YNNKEL (reference sequence). Trimming took off 0 bases at V and 8 bases at J, with 11 bases between the two ends. The CDR3 runs to 14 residues. The CDR3 is CASSQDGGAYEQFF. In DNA form, the CDR3 reads TGTGCCAGCAGCCAAGACGGGGGCGCGTATGAGCAGTTCTTC.